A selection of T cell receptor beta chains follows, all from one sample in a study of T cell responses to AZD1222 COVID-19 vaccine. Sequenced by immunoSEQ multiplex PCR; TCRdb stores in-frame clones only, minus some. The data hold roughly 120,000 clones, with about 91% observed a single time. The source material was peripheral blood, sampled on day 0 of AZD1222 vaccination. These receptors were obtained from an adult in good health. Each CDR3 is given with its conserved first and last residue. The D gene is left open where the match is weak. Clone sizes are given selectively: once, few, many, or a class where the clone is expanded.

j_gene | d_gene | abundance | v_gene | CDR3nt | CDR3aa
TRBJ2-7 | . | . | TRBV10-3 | TGTGCCATCAGTGGGAACCCGGGAAGCACTTGGGGCTACGAGCAGTACTTC | CAISGNPGSTWGYEQYF
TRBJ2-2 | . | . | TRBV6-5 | TGTGCCAGCATTCAGACTGGTACCGGGGAGCTGTTTTTT | CASIQTGTGELFF
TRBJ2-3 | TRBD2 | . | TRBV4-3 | TGCGCCAGCAGCCAAGAAACTAGCGGGATTGTCGGCACAGATACGCAGTATTTT | CASSQETSGIVGTDTQYF
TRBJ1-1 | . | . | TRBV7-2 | TGTGCCAGCAGCTTAGGCGCAGGGAAGAACACTGAAGCTTTCTTT | CASSLGAGKNTEAFF
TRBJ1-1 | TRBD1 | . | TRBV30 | TGTGCCTGGAGTCGACAGGGGCCTACTGAAGCTTTCTTT | CAWSRQGPTEAFF
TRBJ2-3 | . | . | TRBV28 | TGTGCCAGCAGTTTTGGGGAAACAGATACGCAGTATTTT | CASSFGETDTQYF
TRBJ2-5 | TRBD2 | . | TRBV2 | TGTGCCAGCAGCCTGGAGCGGGGGGTTCAAGAGACCCAGTACTTC | CASSLERGVQETQYF
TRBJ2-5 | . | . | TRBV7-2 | TGTGCCAGCAGCTTAAGCAGGACCCAAGAGACCCAGTACTTC | CASSLSRTQETQYF
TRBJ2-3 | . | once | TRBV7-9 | TGTGCCACTACTCCGACTGGTAGCACAGATACGCAGTATTTT | CATTPTGSTDTQYF
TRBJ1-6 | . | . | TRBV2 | TGTGCCAGCAGTGACAGGGAGTTTTCACCCCTCCACTTT | CASSDREFSPLHF
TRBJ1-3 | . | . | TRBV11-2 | TGTGCCAGCAGCCGCCCCCACACGAGCTCTGGAAACACCATATATTTT | CASSRPHTSSGNTIYF
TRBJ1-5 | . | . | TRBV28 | TGTGCCAGCATGGTAGGGGTCAGGGATAGCAATCAGCCCCAGCATTTT | CASMVGVRDSNQPQHF
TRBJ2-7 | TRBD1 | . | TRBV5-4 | TGTGCCAGCAGCTGGTACAGGGGGCCGAGAACGGAGCAGTACTTC | CASSWYRGPRTEQYF
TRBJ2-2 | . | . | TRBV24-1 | TGTGCCACCAGTAATATCACCGGGGAGCTGTTTTTT | CATSNITGELFF
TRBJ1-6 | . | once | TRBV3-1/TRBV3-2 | TGTGCCAGCAGCCATCCTTTCGGGACCGGAGGTGTCTCACCCCTCCACTTT | CASSHPFGTGGVSPLHF
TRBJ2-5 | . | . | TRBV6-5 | TGTGCCAGCAGTAGGGGGGTTGGGCAAGAGACCCAGTACTTC | CASSRGVGQETQYF
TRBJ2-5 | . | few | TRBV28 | TGTGCCAGCAGTTCCAGAGGGGCCGGGTGGGGAGAGACCCAGTACTTC | CASSSRGAGWGETQYF